The next 30 T cell receptor beta chains were all read from a single sample in a study of glioma-infiltrating T cells after dendritic cell vaccination. Sequencing used immunoSEQ multiplex PCR; TCRdb keeps in-frame clones, though not all of them. The data hold fewer than 110,000 clones, with more than 80% observed a single time. Sequencing was performed on blood, taken before dendritic cell vaccination. Source of these receptors: a human donor with glioblastoma.

CDR3 sequence reads: CASSEKTHPFTPDSPLHF. CDR3 nucleotides: TGTGCCAGCAGCGAAAAAACCCACCCCTTCACTCCGGATTCACCCCTCCACTTT. The rearrangement joins TRBV21-1 to TRBJ1-6. TRBV21-1 is termed a pseudogene. This CDR3 spans 18 amino acids.

The V call is TRBV10-3, the J call TRBJ2-4, with 7 nucleotides matching TRBD1. V gave up 2 bases and J gave up 7 bases; unmatched junction bases: 5. Germline V gives CDR1 ENHRY, CDR2 SYGVKD. The CDR3 is made up of 14 amino acids. Here the CDR3 DNA reads TGTGCCATCAGTGAGGTTGACAGGGTTAACATTCAGTACTTC. Its translation is CAISEVDRVNIQYF.

This chain joins TRBV4-1 and TRBJ1-2, with 9 bases fitting TRBD1. Trimming at V came to 1 base and at J to 3 bases, leaving 3 bases not matched to a gene. Looked up from germline, CDR1 is MGHRA and CDR2 is YSYEKL. The CDR3 loop spans 15 amino acids. CDR3 in amino acids: CASSQVTGGHYGYTF. In DNA, the CDR3 is TGCGCCAGCAGCCAAGTGACAGGGGGGCACTATGGCTACACCTTC.

The genes are TRBV19 and TRBJ1-2, with 8 bases fitting TRBD1. The CDR3 consists of 16 residues. Germline CDR1 is LNHDA and CDR2 is SQIVND (reference sequence). V gave up 5 bases and J gave up 4 bases; unmatched junction bases: 12. CDR3 loop: CASSFNPQGAGYGYTF. The CDR3 region has the DNA TGTGCCAGTAGTTTCAATCCTCAGGGGGCGGGCTATGGCTACACCTTC.

This chain joins TRBV30 and TRBJ2-7, with 8 bases aligning to TRBD2. This CDR3 contains 15 residues. Trimming removed 0 bases from V and 0 bases from J; junction bases left unmatched: 4. The V gene's germline CDR1 is GTSNPN and CDR2 SVGIG (reference sequence). The CDR3 DNA follows: TGTGCCTGGAGTGTACGGGAGGGTATCTCCTACGAGCAGTACTTC. It encodes CAWSVREGISYEQYF.

The V and J genes are TRBV29-1 and TRBJ1-1; a possible D gene is TRBD1 (5 bases). The V and J ends lost 6 bases and 8 bases respectively, with 16 bases between them. This CDR3 is 12 amino acids long. Germline V CDR1 and CDR2: SQVTM, ANQGSEA. This CDR3 is CSVGLTEAEAFF. The CDR3 coding sequence is TGCAGCGTGGGACTAACGGAGGCAGAAGCTTTCTTT.

V and J are TRBV6-5 and TRBJ1-2, with 11 bases lining up with TRBD1. The germline gives CDR1 MNHEY, CDR2 SVGAGI. The CDR3 is 14 residues long. Trimming took 5 bases from V and 8 from J; bases not matched to a gene: 7. DNA for the CDR3: TGTGCCAGCAGTGTAGGACAGGGGGCGAGGGGCTACACCTTC. This encodes CASSVGQGARGYTF.

Of note for this clone: The sample contains more than one DNA sequence encoding this CDR3. V is TRBV7-2 and J is TRBJ1-2; the D is unclear. The germline V and J ends were trimmed by 1 base and 4 bases, with 7 bases remaining between them. The CDR3 runs to 13 residues. CDR1 is SGHTA and CDR2 is FQGNSA in the germline V gene. The CDR3 loop is CASSLDRTYGYTF. The CDR3 bases are TGTGCCAGCAGCTTAGATAGAACCTATGGCTACACCTTC. Together with reference TRBV7-2 and TRBJ1-2, the CDR3 gives the full variable domain: GAGVSQSPSNKVTEKGKDVELRCDPISGHTALYWYRQSLGQGLEFLIYFQGNSAPDKSGLPSDRFSAERTGGSVSTLTIQRTQQEDSAVYLCASSLDRTYGYTFGSGTRLTVV.

The genes are TRBV5-6 and TRBJ1-6, with a tentative D call TRBD1 (5 bases). The CDR3 covers 13 residues. The V end was cut by 0 bases, the J end by 7 bases, with 5 bases between. Germline-derived CDR1 and CDR2 are SGHDT and YYEEEE. CDR3 residues: CASSLDRNSPLHF. The CDR3 nucleotides read TGTGCCAGCAGCTTGGACAGGAATTCACCCCTCCACTTT.

J is TRBJ1-3 and V is TRBV5-5; possible D gene TRBD1, 5 bases. Trimming stripped 0 bases from V and 0 bases from J, with 13 bases between. Germline V gene data show CDR1 as SGHKS and CDR2 as YYEKEE (reference sequence). The CDR3 extends over 17 amino acids. The CDR3 is CASSLDRGLSSGNTIYF. CDR3 bases: TGTGCCAGCAGCTTGGATCGGGGGTTGAGCTCTGGAAACACCATATATTTT.

In this sample, this clone turned up a few times. The rearrangement uses TRBV20-1 and TRBJ1-1, with D unresolved. CDR3 size: 11 residues. CDR1 and CDR2 from the germline V gene are DFQATT and SNEGSKA (reference sequence). Trimming stripped 7 bases from V and 1 base from J, with 7 bases between. The CDR3 sequence is CSGSSNTEAFF. The CDR3 DNA follows: TGCAGTGGAAGCTCGAACACTGAAGCTTTCTTT.

The rearrangement links TRBV7-8 to TRBJ1-2; D gene unclear. V was clipped by 1 base and J by 0 bases, with 6 bases between them. The CDR3 is 14 residues long. CDR1 is SGHVS and CDR2 is FQNEAQ in the germline V gene. CDR3 coding DNA: TGTGCCAGCAGCTTAGTTTTCACTAACTATGGCTACACCTTC. It codes for CASSLVFTNYGYTF.

The gene calls are TRBV19 and TRBJ2-3, with D possibly TRBD2 on 5 matching bases. This CDR3 is built from 15 residues. Trimming cost V 3 bases and J 0 bases, with 10 bases left between them. Germline CDR1 LNHDA, CDR2 SQIVND (reference sequence). CDR3 coding DNA: TGTGCCAGTAGTATTGGTGAGCGGAGCACAGATACGCAGTATTTT. Translation gives CASSIGERSTDTQYF.

In its sample, this clone was seen a few times. CDR3 loop: CASSPVERGPYNEQFF. CDR3 nucleotide sequence: TGCGCCAGCAGCCCTGTGGAGCGGGGGCCATACAATGAGCAGTTCTTC. V usage is TRBV4-3 and J usage is TRBJ2-1; the match to TRBD2 covers 8 bases. This CDR3 region has 16 residues. Germline CDR1 is LGHNA and CDR2 is YSLEER. J lost 4 bases, V lost 4 bases, and 9 bases had no gene match.

J is TRBJ1-1 and V is TRBV6-5; TRBD1 matches at 7 bases. With 4 bases clipped from V and 4 bases from J, the junction kept 6 bases outside the gene matches. The germline V gene has CDR1 MNHEY and CDR2 SVGAGI. The length of the CDR3 is 14 residues. In DNA, the CDR3 is TGTGCCAGCAGTTTCCAGGGGGGCGCCACTGAAGCTTTCTTT. Translating gives CASSFQGGATEAFF.

The J gene is TRBJ1-1, the V gene TRBV12-5; TRBD1 matches at 9 bases. This CDR3 is built from 16 residues. From germline, CDR1 is LGHNT and CDR2 FRNRAP. V was clipped by 4 bases and J by 0 bases; unmatched bases: 6. Written as DNA, the CDR3 is TGTGCTAGTGGTTCGGACAGGGGATACATGAACACTGAAGCTTTCTTT. Protein sequence: CASGSDRGYMNTEAFF. Full variable domain (outside the CDR3, taken from reference TRBV12-5 and TRBJ1-1): DARVTQTPRHKVTEMGQEVTMRCQPILGHNTVFWYRQTMMQGLELLAYFRNRAPLDDSGMPKDRFSAEMPDATLATLKIQPSEPRDSAVYFCASGSDRGYMNTEAFFGQGTRLTVV.

V gene TRBV6-1 combines with J gene TRBJ2-7; D perhaps matches TRBD1 (6 bases). The CDR3 is 15 residues long. Deletions cut 6 bases from V and 3 bases from J, with 18 bases between. CDR1 is MNHNS and CDR2 is SASEGT in the germline V gene. The CDR3: CASRERQERHYEQYF. CDR3 sequence (DNA): TGTGCCAGCAGAGAAAGACAGGAGAGGCACTACGAGCAGTACTTC.

The chain has TRBV4-1 and TRBJ1-5; D possibly corresponds to TRBD1 (6 bases). Trimming removed 0 bases at V and 7 bases at J, with 10 bases between. This CDR3 comprises 14 residues. CDR1 is MGHRA and CDR2 is YSYEKL in the germline V gene. This CDR3 reads CASSQDFRGQPQHF. For the CDR3, the DNA is TGCGCCAGCAGCCAAGACTTCAGGGGCCAGCCCCAGCATTTT.

The genes are TRBV11-3 and TRBJ2-3; 9 bases fit TRBD1. After removal of 0 bases from V and 5 bases from J, the junction contained 6 bases not matched to a gene. Germline V lookup: CDR1 SGHNT, CDR2 YENEEA. This CDR3 spans 16 amino acids. CDR3 DNA: TGTGCCAGCAGCTTAGACAGGACAGGGGAGGGAGATACGCAGTATTTT. Translation: CASSLDRTGEGDTQYF.

A few counts support this clone. The rearrangement uses TRBV27 and TRBJ1-5, with a possible D match to TRBD1 (5 bases). Per the germline V gene, CDR1 is MNHEY and CDR2 is SMNVEV (reference sequence). V shed 5 bases and J shed 1 base, with 24 bases lying between them. The CDR3 contains 19 residues. CDR3 sequence (DNA): TGTGCCAGCAGTCCACGAACCGGGACTCCCGGGGTGAGCAATCAGCCCCAGCATTTT. Residues: CASSPRTGTPGVSNQPQHF.

V is TRBV5-6 and J is TRBJ2-7; D possibly corresponds to TRBD1 (6 bases). The CDR3 is made up of 13 amino acids. Trimming took 0 bases from V and 5 from J, leaving 9 bases between them. Per the germline V gene, CDR1 is SGHDT and CDR2 is YYEEEE. As DNA, the CDR3 is TGTGCCAGCAGCTTGGGGGACATCCACGAGCAGTACTTC. This gives the protein CASSLGDIHEQYF.

The chain uses TRBV30 and TRBJ1-1; TRBD1 might be the D (5 bases). CDR1 and CDR2 from the germline V gene are GTSNPN and SVGIG (reference sequence). V was pared by 0 bases and J by 11 bases, with 22 bases between. The CDR3 length is 15 residues. The CDR3 region has the DNA TGTGCCTGGAGTGTCGATGGGGACCCCGGGGGTAAGGCTTTCTTT. Translating gives CAWSVDGDPGGKAFF.

The CDR3 sequence: CASSGQNLNYGYTF. The DNA for the CDR3 is TGTGCCAGCTCGGGACAGAACCTTAACTATGGCTACACCTTC. The chain uses TRBV18 and TRBJ1-2; 7 nucleotides line up with TRBD1. V trimming: 6 bases; J trimming: 1 base; junction bases outside the gene matches: 5. The CDR3 covers 14 residues. Germline V gene lookup returns CDR1 KGHSH and CDR2 LQKENI.

V gene TRBV11-2 combines with J gene TRBJ1-1; possible D gene TRBD1, 6 bases. Germline V gene data show CDR1 as SGHAT and CDR2 as FQNNGV. The CDR3 sequence is 14 residues long. Trimming took 4 bases from V and 0 from J, leaving 9 bases between them. This CDR3 reads CASSWGGLNTEAFF. The CDR3 DNA is TGTGCCAGCAGCTGGGGGGGCCTGAACACTGAAGCTTTCTTT.

The genes are TRBV7-9 and TRBJ2-2; D not resolved. The CDR3 runs 13 residues. V was trimmed by 0 bases and J by 4 bases, leaving 3 bases between them. CDR1 is SEHNR, CDR2 FQNEAQ, per germline (reference sequence). The CDR3 sequence is CASSLASTGELFF. CDR3 DNA sequence: TGTGCCAGCAGCTTAGCCAGCACCGGGGAGCTGTTTTTT. Full variable domain (remainder filled in from reference TRBV7-9 and TRBJ2-2): DTGVSQNPRHKITKRGQNVTFRCDPISEHNRLYWYRQTLGQGPEFLTYFQNEAQLEKSRLLSDRFSAERPKGSFSTLEIQRTEQGDSAMYLCASSLASTGELFFGEGSRLTVL.

This clone is medium-sized in the sample. The V call is TRBV4-3, the J call TRBJ2-3; the D is unclear. Trimming cost V 0 bases and J 0 bases, with 4 bases left between them. The CDR3 length is 14 residues. Germline values: CDR1 LGHNA, CDR2 YSLEER. CDR3 in DNA: TGCGCCAGCAGCCAAGACTATAGCACAGATACGCAGTATTTT. This encodes CASSQDYSTDTQYF.

This chain uses TRBV18 with TRBJ2-5; 11 nucleotides agree with TRBD2. The germline V gene encodes CDR1 KGHSH and CDR2 LQKENI. Trimming cost V 4 bases and J 4 bases; bases outside gene matches: 5. The CDR3 extends over 15 amino acids. Here the CDR3 reads CASSQTSGVRETQYF. The DNA of the CDR3 is TGTGCCAGCTCACAGACTAGCGGGGTGAGAGAGACCCAGTACTTC.

This chain uses TRBV1 with TRBJ2-1; TRBD2 was called by the table and not checked on the DNA. TRBV1 corresponds to a pseudogene. The CDR3 has 17 amino acids. The DNA of the CDR3 is TGCACCAGCAGCCAAGATCGACGGCTCCCCGGGATCAATGAGCAGTTCTTC. Its protein is CTSSQDRRLPGINEQFF.

The rearrangement joins TRBV2 to TRBJ1-3; D is ambiguous. Germline V gene data show CDR1 as SNHLY and CDR2 as FYNNEI. The CDR3 has 15 amino acids. V was pared by 6 bases and J by 8 bases, with 20 bases between. The CDR3 DNA sequence: TGTGCCAGCAGCCGGGAGGGATCGGTGGAAGACACCATATATTTT. This codes for CASSREGSVEDTIYF.

The chain employs TRBV12-5 and TRBJ1-1; tentative D call: TRBD1 (5 bases). This CDR3 comprises 13 residues. The ends were cut back, 8 bases at V and 4 bases at J, with 14 bases in the middle. Germline CDR1 and CDR2: LGHNT and FRNRAP. CDR3: CASFQGRTTEAFF. CDR3 bases: TGTGCTAGTTTCCAGGGCAGGACCACTGAAGCTTTCTTT.